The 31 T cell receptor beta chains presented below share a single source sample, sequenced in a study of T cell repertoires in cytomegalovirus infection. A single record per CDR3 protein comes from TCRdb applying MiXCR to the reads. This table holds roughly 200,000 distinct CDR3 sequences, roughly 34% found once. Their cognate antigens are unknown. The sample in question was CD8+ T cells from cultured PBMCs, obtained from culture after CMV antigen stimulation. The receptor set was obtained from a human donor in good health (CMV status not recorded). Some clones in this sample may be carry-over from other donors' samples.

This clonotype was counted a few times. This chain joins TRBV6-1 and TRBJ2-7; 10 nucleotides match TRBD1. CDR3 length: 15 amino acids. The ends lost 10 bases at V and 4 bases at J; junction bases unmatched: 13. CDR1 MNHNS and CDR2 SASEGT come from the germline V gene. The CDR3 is CAIHGWTGGGYEQYF. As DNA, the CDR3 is TGTGCCATCCACGGGTGGACAGGGGGTGGGTACGAGCAGTACTTC.

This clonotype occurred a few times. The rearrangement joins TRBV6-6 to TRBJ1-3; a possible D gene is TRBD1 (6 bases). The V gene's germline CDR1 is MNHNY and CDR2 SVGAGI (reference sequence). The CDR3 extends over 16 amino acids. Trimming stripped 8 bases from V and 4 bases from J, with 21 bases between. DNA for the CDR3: TGTGCCAGCGGGATAATATCCAGGGGTACCGGAAACACCATATATTTT. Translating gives CASGIISRGTGNTIYF.

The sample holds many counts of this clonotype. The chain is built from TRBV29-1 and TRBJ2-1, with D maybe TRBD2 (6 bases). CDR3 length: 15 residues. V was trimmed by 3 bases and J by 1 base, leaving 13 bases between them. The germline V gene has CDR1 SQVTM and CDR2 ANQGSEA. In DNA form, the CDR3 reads TGCAGCGTTGACTTACCAGGGAGGTCCTACAATGAGCAGTTCTTC. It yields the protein CSVDLPGRSYNEQFF.

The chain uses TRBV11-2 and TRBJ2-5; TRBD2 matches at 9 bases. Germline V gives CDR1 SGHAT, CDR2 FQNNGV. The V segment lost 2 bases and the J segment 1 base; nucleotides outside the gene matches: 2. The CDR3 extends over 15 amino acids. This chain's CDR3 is CASSLRRGGQETQYF. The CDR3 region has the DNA TGTGCCAGCAGCTTAAGGCGGGGGGGCCAAGAGACCCAGTACTTC.

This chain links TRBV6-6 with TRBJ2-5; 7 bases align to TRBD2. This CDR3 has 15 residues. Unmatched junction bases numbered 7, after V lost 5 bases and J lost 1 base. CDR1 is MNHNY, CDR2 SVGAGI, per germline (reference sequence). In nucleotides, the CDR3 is TGTGCCAGCAGTACGGGGAGGGGACTCCAAGAGACCCAGTACTTC. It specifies CASSTGRGLQETQYF.

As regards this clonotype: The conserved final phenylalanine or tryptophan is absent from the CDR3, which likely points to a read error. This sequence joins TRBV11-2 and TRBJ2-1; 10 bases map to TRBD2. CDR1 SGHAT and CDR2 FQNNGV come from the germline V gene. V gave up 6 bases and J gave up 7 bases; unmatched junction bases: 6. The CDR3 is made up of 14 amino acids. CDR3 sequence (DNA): TGTGCCAGCAGTCGGACTAGCGGTCAGAATGAGCAGTTCTTA. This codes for CASSRTSGQNEQFL.

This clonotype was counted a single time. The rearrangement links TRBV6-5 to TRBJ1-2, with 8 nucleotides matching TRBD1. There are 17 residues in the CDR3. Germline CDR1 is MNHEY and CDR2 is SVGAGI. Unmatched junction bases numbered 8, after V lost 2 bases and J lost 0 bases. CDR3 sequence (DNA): TGTGCCAGCAGTTACCCGAGGACAGGGCATTCTAACTATGGCTACACCTTC. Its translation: CASSYPRTGHSNYGYTF.

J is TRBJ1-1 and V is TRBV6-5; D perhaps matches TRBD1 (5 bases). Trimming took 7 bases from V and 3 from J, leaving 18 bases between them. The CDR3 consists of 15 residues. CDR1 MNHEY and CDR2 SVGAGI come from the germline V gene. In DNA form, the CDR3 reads TGTGCCAGCACCCAAGGATCCGGGGGAGACACTGAAGCTTTCTTT. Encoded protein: CASTQGSGGDTEAFF.

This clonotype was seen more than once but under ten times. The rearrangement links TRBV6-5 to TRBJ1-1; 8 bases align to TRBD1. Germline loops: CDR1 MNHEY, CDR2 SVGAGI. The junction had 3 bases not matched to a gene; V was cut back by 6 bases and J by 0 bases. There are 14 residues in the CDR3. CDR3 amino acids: CASRDRGMNTEAFF. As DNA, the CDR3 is TGTGCCAGCAGAGACAGGGGCATGAACACTGAAGCTTTCTTT.

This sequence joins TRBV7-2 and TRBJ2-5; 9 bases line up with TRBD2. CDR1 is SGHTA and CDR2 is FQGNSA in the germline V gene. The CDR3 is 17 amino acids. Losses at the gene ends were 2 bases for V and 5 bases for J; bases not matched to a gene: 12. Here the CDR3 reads CASSLSLRGGLHETQYF. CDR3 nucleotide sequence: TGTGCCAGCAGCTTATCATTGCGGGGGGGCCTACACGAGACCCAGTACTTC.

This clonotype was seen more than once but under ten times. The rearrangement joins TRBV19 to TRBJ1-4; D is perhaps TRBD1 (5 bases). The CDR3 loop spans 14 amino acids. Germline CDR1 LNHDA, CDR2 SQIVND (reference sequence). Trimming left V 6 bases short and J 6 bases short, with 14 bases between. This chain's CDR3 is CASRTGTPYEKLFF. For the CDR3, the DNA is TGTGCCAGTAGAACCGGGACGCCGTATGAAAAACTGTTTTTT.

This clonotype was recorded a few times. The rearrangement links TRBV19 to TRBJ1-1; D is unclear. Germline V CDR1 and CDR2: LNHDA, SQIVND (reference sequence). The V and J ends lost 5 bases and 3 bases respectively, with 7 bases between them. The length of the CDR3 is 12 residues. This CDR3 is CASSGPYTEAFF. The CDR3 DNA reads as TGTGCCAGTAGTGGTCCCTACACTGAAGCTTTCTTT.

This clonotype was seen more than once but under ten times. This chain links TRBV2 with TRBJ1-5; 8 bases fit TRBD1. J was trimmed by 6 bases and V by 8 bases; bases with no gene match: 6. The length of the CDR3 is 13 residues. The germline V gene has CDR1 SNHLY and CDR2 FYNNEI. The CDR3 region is CASPGQGPQPQHF. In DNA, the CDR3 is TGTGCCAGCCCAGGACAGGGCCCTCAGCCCCAGCATTTT.

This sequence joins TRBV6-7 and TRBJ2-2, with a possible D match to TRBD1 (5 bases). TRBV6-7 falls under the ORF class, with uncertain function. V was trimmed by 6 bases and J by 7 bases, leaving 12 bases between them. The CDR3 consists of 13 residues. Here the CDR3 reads CASSNPGCGELFF. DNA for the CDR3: TGTGCCAGCAGCAATCCAGGGTGCGGGGAGCTGTTTTTT.

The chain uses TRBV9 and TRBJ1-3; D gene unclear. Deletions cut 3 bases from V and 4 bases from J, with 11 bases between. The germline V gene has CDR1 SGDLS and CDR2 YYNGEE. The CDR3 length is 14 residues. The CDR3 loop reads CASSAGLKGNTIYF. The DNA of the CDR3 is TGTGCCAGCAGCGCCGGGCTGAAGGGAAACACCATATATTTT. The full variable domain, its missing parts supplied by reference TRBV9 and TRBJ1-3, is DSGVTQTPKHLITATGQRVTLRCSPRSGDLSVYWYQQSLDQGLQFLIQYYNGEERAKGNILERFSAQQFPDLHSELNLSSLELGDSALYFCASSAGLKGNTIYFGEGSWLTVV.

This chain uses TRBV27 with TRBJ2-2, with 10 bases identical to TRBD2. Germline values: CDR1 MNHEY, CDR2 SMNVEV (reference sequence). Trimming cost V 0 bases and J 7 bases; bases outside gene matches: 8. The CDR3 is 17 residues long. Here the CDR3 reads CASSLSSLAGAGGELFF. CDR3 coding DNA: TGTGCCAGCAGTTTATCTTCCCTAGCGGGAGCAGGCGGGGAGCTGTTTTTT.

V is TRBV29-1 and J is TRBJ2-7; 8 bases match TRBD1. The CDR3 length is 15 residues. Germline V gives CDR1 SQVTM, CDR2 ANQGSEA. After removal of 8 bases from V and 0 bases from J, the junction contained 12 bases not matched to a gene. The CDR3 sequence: CSSTSGTGSSYEQYF. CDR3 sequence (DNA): TGCAGCTCAACGTCCGGGACAGGCAGCTCCTACGAGCAGTACTTC.

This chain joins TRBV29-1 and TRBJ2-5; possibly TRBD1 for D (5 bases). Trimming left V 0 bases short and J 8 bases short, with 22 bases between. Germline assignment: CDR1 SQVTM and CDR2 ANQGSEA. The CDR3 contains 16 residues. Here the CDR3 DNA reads TGCAGCGTTGAAGATTTGAACCGAGACAGCTTTGGAACCCAGTACTTC. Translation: CSVEDLNRDSFGTQYF.

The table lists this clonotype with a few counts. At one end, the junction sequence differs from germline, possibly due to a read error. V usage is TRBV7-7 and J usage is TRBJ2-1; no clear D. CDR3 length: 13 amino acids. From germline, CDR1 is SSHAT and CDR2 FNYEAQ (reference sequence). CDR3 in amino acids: CASSFGPSNEQFF. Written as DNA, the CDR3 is TGTGCTAGCAGCTTCGGGCCGAGCAATGAGCAGTTCTTC.

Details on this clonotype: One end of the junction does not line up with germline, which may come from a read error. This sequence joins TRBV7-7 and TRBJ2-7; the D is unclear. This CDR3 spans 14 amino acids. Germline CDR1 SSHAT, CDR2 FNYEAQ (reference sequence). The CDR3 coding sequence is TGTGCTAGCAGCCCCAGCCCAAGCTCCTACGAGCAGTACTTC. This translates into CASSPSPSSYEQYF.

The CDR3 is CASGGTSGSTDTQYF. The DNA for the CDR3 is TGTGCCAGCGGCGGGACTAGCGGAAGCACAGATACGCAGTATTTT. The V gene is TRBV6-2 or TRBV6-3, the J gene TRBJ2-3; 11 bases align to TRBD2. In germline, CDR1 is MNHEY, CDR2 SVGEGT. This CDR3 region has 15 residues. V was pared by 8 bases and J by 0 bases, with 4 bases of the junction left unmatched.

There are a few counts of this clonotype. The CDR3 reads CASSLRYQETQYF. Written as DNA, the CDR3 is TGTGCCAGCAGCTTACGATACCAAGAGACCCAGTACTTC. This sequence joins TRBV7-2 and TRBJ2-5; unclear D gene. There are 13 residues in the CDR3. Germline V CDR1 and CDR2: SGHTA, FQGNSA. Trimming took 2 bases from V and 0 from J, leaving 4 bases between them.

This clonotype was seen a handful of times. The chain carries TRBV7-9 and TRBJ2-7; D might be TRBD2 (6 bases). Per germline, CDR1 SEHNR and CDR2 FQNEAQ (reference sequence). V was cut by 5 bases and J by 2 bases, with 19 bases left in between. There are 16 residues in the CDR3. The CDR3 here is CASSPGVGVRAYEQYF. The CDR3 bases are TGTGCCAGCAGCCCGGGGGTGGGGGTGCGGGCCTACGAGCAGTACTTC.

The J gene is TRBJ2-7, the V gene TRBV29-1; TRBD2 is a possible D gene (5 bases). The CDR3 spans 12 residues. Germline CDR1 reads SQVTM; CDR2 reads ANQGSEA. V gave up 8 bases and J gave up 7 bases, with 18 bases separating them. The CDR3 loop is CSFSTREREQYF. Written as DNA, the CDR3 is TGCAGCTTCTCCACCCGGGAACGGGAGCAGTACTTC.

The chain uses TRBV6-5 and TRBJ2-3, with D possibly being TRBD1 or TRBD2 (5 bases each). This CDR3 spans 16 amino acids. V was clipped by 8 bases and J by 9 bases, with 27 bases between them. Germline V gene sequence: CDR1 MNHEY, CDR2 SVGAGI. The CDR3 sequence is CASACQGPTTRETQYF. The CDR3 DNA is TGTGCCAGCGCATGTCAGGGACCCACCACTCGGGAAACGCAGTATTTT.

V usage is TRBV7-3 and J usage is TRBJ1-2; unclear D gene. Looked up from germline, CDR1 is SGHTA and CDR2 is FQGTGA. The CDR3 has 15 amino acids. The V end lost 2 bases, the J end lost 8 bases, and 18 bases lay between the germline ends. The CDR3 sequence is CASSLGVSPSRGYTF. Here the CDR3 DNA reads TGTGCCAGCAGCTTAGGGGTCTCTCCTTCTCGGGGCTACACCTTC.

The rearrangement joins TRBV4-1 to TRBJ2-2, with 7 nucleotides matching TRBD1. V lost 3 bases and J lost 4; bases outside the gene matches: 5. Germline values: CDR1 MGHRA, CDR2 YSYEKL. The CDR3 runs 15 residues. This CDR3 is CASSQAQGVTGELFF. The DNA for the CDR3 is TGCGCCAGCAGCCAGGCTCAGGGGGTCACCGGGGAGCTGTTTTTT.

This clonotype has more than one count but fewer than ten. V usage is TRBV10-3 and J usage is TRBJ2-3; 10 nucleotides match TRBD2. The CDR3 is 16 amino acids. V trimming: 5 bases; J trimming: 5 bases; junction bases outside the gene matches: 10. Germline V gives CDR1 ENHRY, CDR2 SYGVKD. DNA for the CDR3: TGTGCCATCAGTCTCGGTCTAGCGGGAGATTTAGATACGCAGTATTTT. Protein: CAISLGLAGDLDTQYF.

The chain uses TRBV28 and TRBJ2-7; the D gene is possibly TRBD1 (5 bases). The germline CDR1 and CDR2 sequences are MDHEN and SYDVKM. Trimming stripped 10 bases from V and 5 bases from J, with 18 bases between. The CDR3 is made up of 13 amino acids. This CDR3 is CANPGRTIHEQYF. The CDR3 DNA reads TGTGCCAACCCTGGTCGGACAATCCACGAGCAGTACTTC. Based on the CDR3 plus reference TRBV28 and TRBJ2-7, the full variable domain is DVKVTQSSRYLVKRTGEKVFLECVQDMDHENMFWYRQDPGLGLRLIYFSYDVKMKEKGDIPEGYSVSREKKERFSLILESASTNQTSMYLCANPGRTIHEQYFGPGTRLTVT.

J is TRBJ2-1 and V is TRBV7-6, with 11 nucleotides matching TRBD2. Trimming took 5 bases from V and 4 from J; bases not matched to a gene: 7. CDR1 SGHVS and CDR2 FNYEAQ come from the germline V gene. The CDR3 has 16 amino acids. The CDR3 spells CASSPPSGRFYNEQFF. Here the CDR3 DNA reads TGTGCCAGCAGCCCTCCTAGCGGGAGGTTTTACAATGAGCAGTTCTTC.

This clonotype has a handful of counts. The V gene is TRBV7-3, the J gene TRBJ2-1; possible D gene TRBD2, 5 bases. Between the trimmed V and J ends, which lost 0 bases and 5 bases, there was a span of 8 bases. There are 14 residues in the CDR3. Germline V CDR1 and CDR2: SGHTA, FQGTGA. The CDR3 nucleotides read TGTGCCAGCAGCTTAACGGTGACTAACAATGAGCAGTTCTTC. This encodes CASSLTVTNNEQFF. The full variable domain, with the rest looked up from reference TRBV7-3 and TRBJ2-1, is GAGVSQTPSNKVTEKGKYVELRCDPISGHTALYWYRQSLGQGPEFLIYFQGTGAADDSGLPNDRFFAVRPEGSVSTLKIQRTERGDSAVYLCASSLTVTNNEQFFGPGTRLTVL.